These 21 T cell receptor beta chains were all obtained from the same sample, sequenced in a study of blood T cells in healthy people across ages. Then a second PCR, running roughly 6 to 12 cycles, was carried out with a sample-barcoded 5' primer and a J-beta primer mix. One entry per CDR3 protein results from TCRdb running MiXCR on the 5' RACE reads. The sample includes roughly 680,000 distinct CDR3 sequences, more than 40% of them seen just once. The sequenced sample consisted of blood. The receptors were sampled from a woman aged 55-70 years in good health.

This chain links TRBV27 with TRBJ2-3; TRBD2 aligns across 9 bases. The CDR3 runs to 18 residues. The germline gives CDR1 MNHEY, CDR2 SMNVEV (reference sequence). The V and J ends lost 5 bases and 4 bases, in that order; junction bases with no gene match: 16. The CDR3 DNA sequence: TGTGCCAGCAGTCCCCGTCCGCTTCGCGGGAGGGCCGCAGATACGCAGTATTTT. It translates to CASSPRPLRGRAADTQYF.

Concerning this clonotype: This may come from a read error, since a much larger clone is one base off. The chain's CDR3 is CASSFSRTADTRYF. CDR3 DNA: TGTGCCAGCAGTTTTAGTAGGACGGCAGATACGCGGTATTTT. V usage is TRBV12-3 or TRBV12-4 and J usage is TRBJ2-3, with unresolved D. The CDR3 is made up of 14 amino acids.

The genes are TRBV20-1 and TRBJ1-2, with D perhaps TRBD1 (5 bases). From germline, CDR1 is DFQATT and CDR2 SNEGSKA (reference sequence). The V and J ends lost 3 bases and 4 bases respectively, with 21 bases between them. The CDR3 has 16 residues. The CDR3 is CSARPPLGQGAYGYTF. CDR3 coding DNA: TGCAGTGCTAGGCCCCCTTTAGGGCAGGGTGCCTATGGCTACACCTTC.

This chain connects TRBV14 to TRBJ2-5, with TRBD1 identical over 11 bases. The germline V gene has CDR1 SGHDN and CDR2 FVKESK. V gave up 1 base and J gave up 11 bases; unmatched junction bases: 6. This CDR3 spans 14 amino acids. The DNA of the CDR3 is TGTGCCAGCAGCCAAGGGACAGGGGGCTCGGTGCAGTACTTC. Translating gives CASSQGTGGSVQYF.

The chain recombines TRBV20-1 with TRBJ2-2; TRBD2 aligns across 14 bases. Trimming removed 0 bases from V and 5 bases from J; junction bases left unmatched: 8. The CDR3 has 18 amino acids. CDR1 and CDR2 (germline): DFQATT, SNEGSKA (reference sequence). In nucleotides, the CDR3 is TGCAGTGCTAGAGATGCCGGGACTAGCGGGAGTCGTACCGGGGAGCTGTTTTTT. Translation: CSARDAGTSGSRTGELFF.

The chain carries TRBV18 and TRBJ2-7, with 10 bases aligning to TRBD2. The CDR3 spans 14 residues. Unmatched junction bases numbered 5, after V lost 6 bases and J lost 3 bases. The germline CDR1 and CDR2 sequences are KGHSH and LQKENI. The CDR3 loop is CASSQLAGLYEQYF. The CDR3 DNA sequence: TGTGCCAGCTCTCAACTAGCGGGACTCTACGAGCAGTACTTC.

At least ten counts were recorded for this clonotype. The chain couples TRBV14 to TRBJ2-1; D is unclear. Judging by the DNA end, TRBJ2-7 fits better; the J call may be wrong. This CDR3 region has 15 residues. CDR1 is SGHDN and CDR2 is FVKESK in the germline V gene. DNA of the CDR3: TGTGCCAGCAGCCCATTCGGAGCCCTGTACAATGAGCAGTACTTC. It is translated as CASSPFGALYNEQYF.

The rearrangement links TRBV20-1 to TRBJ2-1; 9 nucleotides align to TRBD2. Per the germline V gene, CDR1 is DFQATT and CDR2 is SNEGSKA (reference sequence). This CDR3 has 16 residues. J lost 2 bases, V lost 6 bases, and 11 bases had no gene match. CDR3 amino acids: CSAPGGRDSTYNEQFF. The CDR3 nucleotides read TGCAGTGCACCGGGCGGGAGGGACAGCACCTACAATGAGCAGTTCTTC.

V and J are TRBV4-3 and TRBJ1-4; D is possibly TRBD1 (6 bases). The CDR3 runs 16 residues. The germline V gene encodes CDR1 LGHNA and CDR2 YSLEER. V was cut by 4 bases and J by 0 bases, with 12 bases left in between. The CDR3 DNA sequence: TGCGCCAGCAGCCGAGGGACATTAGCAACTAATGAAAAACTGTTTTTT. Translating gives CASSRGTLATNEKLFF.

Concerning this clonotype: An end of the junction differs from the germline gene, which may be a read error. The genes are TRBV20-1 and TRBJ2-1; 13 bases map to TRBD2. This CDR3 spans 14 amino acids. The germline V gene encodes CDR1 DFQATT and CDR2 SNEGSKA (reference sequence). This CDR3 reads CSARPGLAGVEQFF. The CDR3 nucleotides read TGCAGCGCTAGGCCTGGACTAGCGGGAGTTGAGCAGTTCTTC.

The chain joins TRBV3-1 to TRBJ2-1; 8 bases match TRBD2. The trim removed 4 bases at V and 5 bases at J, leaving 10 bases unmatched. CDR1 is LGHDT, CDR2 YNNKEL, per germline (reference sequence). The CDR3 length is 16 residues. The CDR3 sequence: CASSPYGREANNEQFF. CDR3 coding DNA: TGTGCCAGCAGCCCTTATGGGCGGGAGGCAAACAATGAGCAGTTCTTC.

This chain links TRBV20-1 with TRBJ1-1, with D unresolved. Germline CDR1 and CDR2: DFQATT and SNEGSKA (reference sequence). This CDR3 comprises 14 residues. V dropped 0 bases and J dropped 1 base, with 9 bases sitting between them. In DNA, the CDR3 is TGCAGTGCTAGAGATGACACCTCGAACACTGAAGCTTTCTTT. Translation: CSARDDTSNTEAFF.

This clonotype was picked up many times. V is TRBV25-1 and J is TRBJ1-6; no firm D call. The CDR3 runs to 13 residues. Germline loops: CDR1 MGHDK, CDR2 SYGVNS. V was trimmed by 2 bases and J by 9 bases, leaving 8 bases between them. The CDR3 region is CASSEGFGSPLHF. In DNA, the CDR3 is TGTGCCAGCAGTGAAGGTTTCGGTTCACCCCTCCACTTT.

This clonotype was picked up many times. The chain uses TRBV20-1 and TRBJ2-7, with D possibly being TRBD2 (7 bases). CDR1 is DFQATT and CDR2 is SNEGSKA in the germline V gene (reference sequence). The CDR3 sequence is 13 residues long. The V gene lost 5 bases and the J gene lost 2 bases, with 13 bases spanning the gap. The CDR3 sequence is CSADLGGPYEQYF. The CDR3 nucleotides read TGCAGTGCTGACCTCGGGGGGCCCTACGAGCAGTACTTC.

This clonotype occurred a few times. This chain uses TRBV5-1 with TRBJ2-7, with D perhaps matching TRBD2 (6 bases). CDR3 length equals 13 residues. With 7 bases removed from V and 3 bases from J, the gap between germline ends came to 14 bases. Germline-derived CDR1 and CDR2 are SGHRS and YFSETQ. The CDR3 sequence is CASRVAEGYEQYF. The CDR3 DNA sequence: TGCGCCAGCCGAGTAGCGGAGGGCTACGAGCAGTACTTC.

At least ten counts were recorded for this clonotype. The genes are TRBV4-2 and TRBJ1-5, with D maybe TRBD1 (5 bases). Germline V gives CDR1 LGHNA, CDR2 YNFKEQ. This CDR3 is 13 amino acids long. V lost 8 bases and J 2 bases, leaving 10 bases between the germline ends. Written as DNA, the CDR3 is TGTGCCAGCGGGGCCGGGGGCAATCAGCCCCAGCATTTT. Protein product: CASGAGGNQPQHF.

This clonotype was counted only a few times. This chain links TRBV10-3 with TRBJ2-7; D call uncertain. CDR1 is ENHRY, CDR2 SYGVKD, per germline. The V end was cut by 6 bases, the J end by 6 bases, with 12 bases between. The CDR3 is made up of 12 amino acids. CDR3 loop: CAIRVKGLEQYF. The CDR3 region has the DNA TGTGCCATCAGGGTCAAAGGCCTCGAGCAGTACTTC.

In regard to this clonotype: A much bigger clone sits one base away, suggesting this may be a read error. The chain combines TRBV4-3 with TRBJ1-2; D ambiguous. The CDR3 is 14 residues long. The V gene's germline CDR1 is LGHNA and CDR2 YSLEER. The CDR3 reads CAGSQDSLRYGYTF. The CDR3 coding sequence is TGCGCCGGCAGCCAAGATTCGCTTCGGTATGGCTACACCTTC.

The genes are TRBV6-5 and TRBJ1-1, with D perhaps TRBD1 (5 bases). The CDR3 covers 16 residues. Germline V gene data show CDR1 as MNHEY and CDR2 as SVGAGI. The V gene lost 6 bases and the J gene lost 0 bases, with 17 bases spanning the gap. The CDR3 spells CASRRDSYQMNTEAFF. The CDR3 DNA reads TGTGCCAGCAGGAGAGACAGTTATCAAATGAACACTGAAGCTTTCTTT.

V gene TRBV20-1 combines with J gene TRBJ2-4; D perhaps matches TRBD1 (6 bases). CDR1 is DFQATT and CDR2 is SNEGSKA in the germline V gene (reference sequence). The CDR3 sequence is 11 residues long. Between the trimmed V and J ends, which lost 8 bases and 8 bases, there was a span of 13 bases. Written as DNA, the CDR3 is TGCAGTCCTCAGACAGGACACATTCAGTACTTC. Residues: CSPQTGHIQYF.

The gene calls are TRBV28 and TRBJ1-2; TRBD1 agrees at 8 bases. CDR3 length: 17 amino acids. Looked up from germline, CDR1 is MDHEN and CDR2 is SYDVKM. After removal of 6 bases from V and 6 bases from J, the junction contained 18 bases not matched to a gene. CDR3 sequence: CASSLPGTGNRGNGYTF. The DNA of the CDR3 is TGTGCCAGCAGCCTACCCGGGACAGGCAATCGGGGGAATGGCTACACCTTC.